Below, 20 T cell receptor beta chains from the same sample are listed, as sequenced in a study of blood T cells in healthy people across ages. Primers used in a second PCR of roughly 6 to 11 cycles were a sample-barcoded 5' primer and a J-beta primer mix. Each CDR3 protein is one row after TCRdb ran MiXCR on the 5' RACE reads. This sample has about 500,000 distinct CDR3 sequences, with about 24% found just once. Separately, the same data were catalogued under a study of T cells of mothers and their children.

The sequencing sample was made of blood. The source is a boy between 5 and 17 years old in good health.

This clonotype was observed a handful of times. This CDR3 is missing its conserved last phenylalanine or tryptophan, likely due to a read error. This chain uses TRBV13 with TRBJ1-1; 7 nucleotides line up with TRBD1. The junction had 7 bases not matched to a gene; V was cut back by 5 bases and J by 7 bases. The CDR3 sequence is 13 residues long. Germline V gene data show CDR1 as PRHDT and CDR2 as FYEKMQ (reference sequence). CDR3 DNA: TGTGCCAGCAGCCCACGACAGGGCTATGAAGCTTTCCTT. This codes for CASSPRQGYEAFL.

This clonotype has just a few counts. The rearrangement joins TRBV6-6 to TRBJ1-1; TRBD1 matches at 8 bases. CDR1 MNHNY and CDR2 SVGAGI come from the germline V gene (reference sequence). Losses at the gene ends were 7 bases for V and 5 bases for J; bases not matched to a gene: 9. CDR3 length: 14 residues. The CDR3 nucleotides are TGTGCCAGCACGGTACAGGGGGTAGGGACTGAAGCTTTCTTT. It yields the protein CASTVQGVGTEAFF.

V and J are TRBV7-9 and TRBJ2-7; the D is unclear. The length of the CDR3 is 14 residues. Trimming removed 4 bases from V and 2 bases from J, with 12 bases in between. The germline V gene has CDR1 SEHNR and CDR2 FQNEAQ (reference sequence). For the CDR3, the DNA is TGTGCCAGCAGCTCCAATAATTCCCCCTACGAGCAGTACTTC. Its protein product is CASSSNNSPYEQYF.

The chain has TRBV28 and TRBJ2-7; D may be TRBD1 (6 bases). V gave up 8 bases and J gave up 6 bases, with 17 bases separating them. Looked up from germline, CDR1 is MDHEN and CDR2 is SYDVKM. The CDR3 consists of 13 residues. The CDR3 region is CASQTGTYSEQYF. CDR3 coding DNA: TGTGCCAGCCAGACAGGCACCTACTCCGAGCAGTACTTC. Full variable domain (missing parts from reference TRBV28 and TRBJ2-7): DVKVTQSSRYLVKRTGEKVFLECVQDMDHENMFWYRQDPGLGLRLIYFSYDVKMKEKGDIPEGYSVSREKKERFSLILESASTNQTSMYLCASQTGTYSEQYFGPGTRLTVT.

V is TRBV6-2 or TRBV6-3 and J is TRBJ2-3; D not resolved. Deletions cut 0 bases from V and 9 bases from J, with 13 bases between. Per germline, CDR1 MNHEY and CDR2 SVGEGT. The CDR3 contains 14 residues. CDR3 sequence: CASSYSAVIKTQYF. In nucleotides, the CDR3 is TGTGCCAGCAGTTACTCAGCAGTTATTAAGACGCAGTATTTT.

The CDR3 nucleotides read TGTGCCAGCAGTGAAGCAGCAGGGCCCTTATATGGCTACACCTTC. It encodes CASSEAAGPLYGYTF. V gene TRBV25-1 combines with J gene TRBJ1-2; TRBD1 might be the D (5 bases). Looked up from germline, CDR1 is MGHDK and CDR2 is SYGVNS. This CDR3 region has 15 residues. V was trimmed by 2 bases and J by 5 bases, leaving 15 bases between them.

This clonotype turned up a few times. The chain combines TRBV12-5 with TRBJ2-5, with 7 bases that match TRBD2. The trim removed 5 bases at V and 4 bases at J, leaving 1 base unmatched. This CDR3 spans 12 amino acids. CDR1 is LGHNT, CDR2 FRNRAP, per germline. The CDR3: CASGPGGETQYF. The DNA for the CDR3 is TGTGCTAGTGGTCCGGGGGGAGAGACCCAGTACTTC.

This clonotype was detected only a few times. The rearrangement uses TRBV14 and TRBJ2-3; no clear D. This CDR3 has 15 residues. CDR1 SGHDN and CDR2 FVKESK come from the germline V gene. V lost 1 base to trimming and J lost 0 bases, with 8 bases between them. CDR3 residues: CASSQGTASTDTQYF. CDR3 DNA: TGTGCCAGCAGCCAAGGTACCGCCAGCACAGATACGCAGTATTTT.

A note on this clonotype: Being one base from a much bigger clone, this may be a read error. The V call is TRBV20-1, the J call TRBJ1-3; D is perhaps TRBD1 (5 bases). The germline V gene encodes CDR1 DFQATT and CDR2 SNEGSKA (reference sequence). The CDR3 is 13 amino acids. This CDR3 is CTARVGVGNTIYF. The CDR3 DNA reads as TGCACTGCTAGAGTAGGGGTTGGAAACACCATATATTTT.

CDR3 protein: CASSLAQGDHEQYV. CDR3 nucleotides: TGTGCCAGCAGCTTAGCACAGGGTGACCACGAGCAGTACGTC. The chain joins TRBV7-2 to TRBJ2-7; possibly TRBD1 for D (6 bases). The CDR3 contains 14 residues. The ends were cut back, 0 bases at V and 5 bases at J, with 11 bases in the middle. The germline gives CDR1 SGHTA, CDR2 FQGNSA.

A few counts support this clonotype. The junction differs from germline at one of its ends, possibly a read error. The V gene is TRBV11-2, the J gene TRBJ2-3; the match to TRBD2 covers 16 bases. Germline-derived CDR1 and CDR2 are SGHAT and FQNNGV. The CDR3 is made up of 17 amino acids. This CDR3 reads CASSPGTSGGARDTRYF. Written as DNA, the CDR3 is TGTGCCAGCAGCCCGGGGACTAGCGGGGGGGCAAGAGATACGCGGTATTTT.

This clonotype has just a few counts. The chain has TRBV29-1 and TRBJ2-3; maybe TRBD2 (5 bases). The germline V gene encodes CDR1 SQVTM and CDR2 ANQGSEA. The CDR3 has 10 residues. Trimming cost V 6 bases and J 6 bases, with 7 bases left between them. In DNA form, the CDR3 reads TGCAGCGTAGAGCGGGATACGCAGTATTTT. It yields the protein CSVERDTQYF.

This clonotype showed up just a few times. V usage is TRBV12-3 or TRBV12-4 and J usage is TRBJ2-7; D might be TRBD2 (5 bases). V shed 2 bases and J shed 1 base, with 18 bases lying between them. The CDR3 loop spans 17 amino acids. The CDR3 region is CASSLMLGSGTSYEQYF. In DNA form, the CDR3 reads TGTGCCAGCAGTTTAATGTTAGGGAGCGGTACATCCTACGAGCAGTACTTC.

Many counts were recorded for this clonotype. The V gene is TRBV18, the J gene TRBJ2-5; D possibly corresponds to TRBD2 (6 bases). The germline CDR1 and CDR2 sequences are KGHSH and LQKENI. Trimming removed 3 bases from V and 3 bases from J, with 11 bases in between. CDR3 length: 14 residues. As DNA, the CDR3 is TGTGCCAGCTCACCCCCCGGAGGGGAAGAGACCCAGTACTTC. As protein: CASSPPGGEETQYF.

This clonotype was detected a few times. The conserved final phenylalanine or tryptophan is absent from the CDR3, which likely points to a read error. J is TRBJ1-1 and V is TRBV28, with D possibly matching TRBD1 (6 bases). The CDR3 consists of 16 residues. V dropped 4 bases and J dropped 1 base, with 16 bases sitting between them. In germline, CDR1 is MDHEN, CDR2 SYDVKM. The CDR3 DNA reads TGTGCCAGCAGTTCGACAGGAGGGTTCAGGAACACTGAAGCTTTCCTT. Its protein product is CASSSTGGFRNTEAFL.

This clonotype was seen only a few times. DNA of the CDR3: TGCAGTGCTAGAGATAACGGGGGGGCGTCCTGGGGTGAGCAGTTCTTC. Translating it yields CSARDNGGASWGEQFF. The rearrangement links TRBV20-1 to TRBJ2-5; the match to TRBD2 covers 8 bases. The DNA matches TRBJ2-1 better at its end, which makes the J call doubtful. The CDR3 consists of 16 residues. Germline V CDR1 and CDR2: DFQATT, SNEGSKA (reference sequence).

This chain joins TRBV12-3 or TRBV12-4 and TRBJ2-7; 11 bases line up with TRBD1. The trim removed 3 bases at V and 6 bases at J, leaving 7 bases unmatched. The CDR3 totals 15 residues. The CDR3 region is CASSFSWTGGGEQYF. The CDR3 DNA reads as TGTGCCAGCAGTTTCTCTTGGACAGGGGGCGGCGAGCAGTACTTC.

This clonotype has only a few counts. CDR3 sequence: CASTSGLNEKLFF. The CDR3 DNA reads as TGTGCCAGCACTTCTGGGCTAAATGAAAAACTGTTTTTT. This chain uses TRBV11-2 with TRBJ1-4; D is undetermined. Trimming stripped 7 bases from V and 5 bases from J, with 11 bases between. The CDR3 extends over 13 amino acids. Looked up from germline, CDR1 is SGHAT and CDR2 is FQNNGV.

Comment on this clonotype: The conserved phenylalanine or tryptophan normally closing the CDR3 is absent here, so this likely arose from a read error. The limits of the CDR3 on the DNA are not certain, so only TCRdb's listed CDR3 is given. The genes are TRBV21-1 and TRBJ2-4. TRBV21-1 is an annotated pseudogene. The CDR3 is 16 residues long, counting both termini. The CDR3: CASSKGSGITKNIQYL.

V usage is TRBV6-6 and J usage is TRBJ1-2, with D possibly TRBD1 on 5 matching bases. The germline V and J ends were trimmed by 5 bases and 4 bases, with 11 bases remaining between them. CDR3 size: 13 residues. Germline CDR1 MNHNY, CDR2 SVGAGI (reference sequence). CDR3: CASSRGLVYGYTF. CDR3 in DNA: TGTGCCAGCAGTCGGGGCCTCGTCTATGGCTACACCTTC.